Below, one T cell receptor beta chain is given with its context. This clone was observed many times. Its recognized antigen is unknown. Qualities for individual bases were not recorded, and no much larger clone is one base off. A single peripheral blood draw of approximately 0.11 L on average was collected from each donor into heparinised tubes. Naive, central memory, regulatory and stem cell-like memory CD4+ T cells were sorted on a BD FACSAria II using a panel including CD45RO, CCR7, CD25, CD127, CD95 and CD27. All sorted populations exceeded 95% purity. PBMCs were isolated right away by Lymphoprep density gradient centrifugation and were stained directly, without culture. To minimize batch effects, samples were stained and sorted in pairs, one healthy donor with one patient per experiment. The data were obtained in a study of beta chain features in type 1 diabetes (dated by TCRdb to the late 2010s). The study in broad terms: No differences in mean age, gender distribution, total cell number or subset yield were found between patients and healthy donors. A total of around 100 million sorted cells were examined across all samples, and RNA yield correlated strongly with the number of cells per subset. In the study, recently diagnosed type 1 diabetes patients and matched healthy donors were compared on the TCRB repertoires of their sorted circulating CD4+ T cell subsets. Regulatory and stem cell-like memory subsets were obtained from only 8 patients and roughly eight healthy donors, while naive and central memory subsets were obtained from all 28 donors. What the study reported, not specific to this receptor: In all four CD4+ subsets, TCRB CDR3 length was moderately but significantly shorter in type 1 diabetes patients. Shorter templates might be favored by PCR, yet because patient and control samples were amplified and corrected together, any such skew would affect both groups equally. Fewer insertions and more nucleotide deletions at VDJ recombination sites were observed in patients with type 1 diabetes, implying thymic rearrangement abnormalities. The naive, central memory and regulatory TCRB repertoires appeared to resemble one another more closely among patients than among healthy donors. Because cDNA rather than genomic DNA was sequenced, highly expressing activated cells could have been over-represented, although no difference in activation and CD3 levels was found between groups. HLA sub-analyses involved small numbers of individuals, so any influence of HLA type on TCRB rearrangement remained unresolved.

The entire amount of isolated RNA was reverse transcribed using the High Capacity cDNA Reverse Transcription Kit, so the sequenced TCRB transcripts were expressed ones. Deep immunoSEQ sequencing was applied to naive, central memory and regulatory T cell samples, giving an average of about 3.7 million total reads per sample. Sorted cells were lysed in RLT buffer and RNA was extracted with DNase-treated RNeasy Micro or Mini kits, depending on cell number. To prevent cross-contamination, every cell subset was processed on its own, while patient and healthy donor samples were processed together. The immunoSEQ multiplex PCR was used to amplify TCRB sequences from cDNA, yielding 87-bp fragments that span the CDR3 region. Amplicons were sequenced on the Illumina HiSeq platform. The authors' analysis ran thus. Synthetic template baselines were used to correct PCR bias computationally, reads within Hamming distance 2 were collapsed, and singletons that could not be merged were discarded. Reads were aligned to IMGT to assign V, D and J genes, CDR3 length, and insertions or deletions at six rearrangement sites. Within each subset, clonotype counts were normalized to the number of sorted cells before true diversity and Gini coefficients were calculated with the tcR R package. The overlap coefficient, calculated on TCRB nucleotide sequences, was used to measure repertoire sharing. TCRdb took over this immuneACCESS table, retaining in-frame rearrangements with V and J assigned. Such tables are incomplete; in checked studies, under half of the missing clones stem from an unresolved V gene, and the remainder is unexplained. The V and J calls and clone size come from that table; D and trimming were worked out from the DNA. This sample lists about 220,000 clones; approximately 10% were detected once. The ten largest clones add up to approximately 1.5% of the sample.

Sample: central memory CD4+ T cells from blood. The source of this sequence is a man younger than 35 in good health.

The encoded CDR3 is CASSVGTSGYTDTQYF. The sequenced DNA is TGTGCCAGCAGCGTAGGGACTAGCGGATACACAGATACGCAGTATTTT. This chain joins TRBV9 to TRBJ2-3, with 10 bases matching TRBD2. The germline V gene encodes CDR1 SGDLS and CDR2 YYNGEE. Here V drops 0 bases and J drops 2 bases, and the junction holds 3 bases not matched to any gene. Its CDR3 holds 16 amino acids, cysteine through phenylalanine. The CDR3 DNA has 48 bases and is translated from base 1.